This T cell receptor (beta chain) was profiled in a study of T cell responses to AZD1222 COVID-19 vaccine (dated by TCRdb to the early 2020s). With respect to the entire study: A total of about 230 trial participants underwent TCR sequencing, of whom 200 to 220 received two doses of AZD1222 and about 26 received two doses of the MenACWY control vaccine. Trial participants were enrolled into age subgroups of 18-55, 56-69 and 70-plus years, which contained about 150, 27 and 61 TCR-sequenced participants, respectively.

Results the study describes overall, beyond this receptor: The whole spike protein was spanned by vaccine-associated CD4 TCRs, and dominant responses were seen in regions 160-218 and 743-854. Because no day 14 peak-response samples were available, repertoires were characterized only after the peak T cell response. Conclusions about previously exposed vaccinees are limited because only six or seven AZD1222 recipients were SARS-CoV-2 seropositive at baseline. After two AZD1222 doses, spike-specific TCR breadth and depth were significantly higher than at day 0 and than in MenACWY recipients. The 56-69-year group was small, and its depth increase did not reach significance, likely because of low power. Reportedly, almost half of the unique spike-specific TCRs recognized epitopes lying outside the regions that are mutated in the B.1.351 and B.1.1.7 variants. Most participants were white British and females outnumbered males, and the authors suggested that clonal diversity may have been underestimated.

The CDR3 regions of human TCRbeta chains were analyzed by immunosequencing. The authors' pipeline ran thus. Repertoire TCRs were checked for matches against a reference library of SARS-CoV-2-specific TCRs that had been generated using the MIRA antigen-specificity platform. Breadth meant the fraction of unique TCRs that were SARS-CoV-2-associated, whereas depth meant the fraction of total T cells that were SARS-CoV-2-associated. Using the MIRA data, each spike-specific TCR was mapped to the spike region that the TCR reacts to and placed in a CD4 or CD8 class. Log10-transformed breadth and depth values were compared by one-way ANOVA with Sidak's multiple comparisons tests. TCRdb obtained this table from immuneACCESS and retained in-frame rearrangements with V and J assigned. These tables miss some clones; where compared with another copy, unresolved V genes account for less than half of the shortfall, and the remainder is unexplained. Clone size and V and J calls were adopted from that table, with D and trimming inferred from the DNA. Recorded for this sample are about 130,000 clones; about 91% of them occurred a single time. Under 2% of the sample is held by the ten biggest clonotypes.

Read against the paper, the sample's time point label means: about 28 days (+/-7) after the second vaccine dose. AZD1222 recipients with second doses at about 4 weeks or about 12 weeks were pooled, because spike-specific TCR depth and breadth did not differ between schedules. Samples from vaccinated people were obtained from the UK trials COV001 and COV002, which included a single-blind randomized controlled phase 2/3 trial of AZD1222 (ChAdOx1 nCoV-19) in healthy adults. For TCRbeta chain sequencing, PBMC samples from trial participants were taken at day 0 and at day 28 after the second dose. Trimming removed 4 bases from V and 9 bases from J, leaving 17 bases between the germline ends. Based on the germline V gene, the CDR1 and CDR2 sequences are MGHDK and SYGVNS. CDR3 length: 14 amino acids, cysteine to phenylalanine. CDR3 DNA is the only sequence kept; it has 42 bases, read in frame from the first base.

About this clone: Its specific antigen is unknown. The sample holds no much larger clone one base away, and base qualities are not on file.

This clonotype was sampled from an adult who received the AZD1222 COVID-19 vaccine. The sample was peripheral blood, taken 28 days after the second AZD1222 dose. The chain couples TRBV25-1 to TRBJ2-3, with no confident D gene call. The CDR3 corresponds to CASSGVGVVGTQYF. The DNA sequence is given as TGTGCCAGCAGTGGGGTCGGAGTGGTGGGGACGCAGTATTTT.